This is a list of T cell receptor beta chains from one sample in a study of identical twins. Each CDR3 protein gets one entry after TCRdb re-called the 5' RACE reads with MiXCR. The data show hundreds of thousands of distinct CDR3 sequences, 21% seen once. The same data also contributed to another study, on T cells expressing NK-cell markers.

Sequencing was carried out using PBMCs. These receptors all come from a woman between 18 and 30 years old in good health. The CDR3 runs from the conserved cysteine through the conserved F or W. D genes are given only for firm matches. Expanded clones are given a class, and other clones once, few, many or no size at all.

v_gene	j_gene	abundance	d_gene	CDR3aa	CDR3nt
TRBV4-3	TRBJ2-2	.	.	CASGEGGSAGELFF	TGCGCCAGCGGAGAGGGTGGGAGCGCCGGGGAGCTGTTTTTT
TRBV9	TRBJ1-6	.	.	CASSVTSSNNSPLHF	TGTGCCAGCAGCGTAACATCCAGCAATAATTCACCCCTCCACTTT
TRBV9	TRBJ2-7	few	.	CASSPLIRGSYEQYF	TGTGCCAGCAGCCCCTTGATTAGGGGGTCCTACGAGCAGTACTTC
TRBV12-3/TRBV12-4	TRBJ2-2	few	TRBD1	CASRPPGTGITGELFF	TGTGCCAGCCGCCCTCCCGGGACAGGGATCACCGGGGAGCTGTTTTTT
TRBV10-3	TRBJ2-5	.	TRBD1	CAIRGQGGQETQYF	TGTGCCATCAGGGGACAGGGGGGTCAAGAGACCCAGTACTTC
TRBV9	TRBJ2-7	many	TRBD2	CASSTGGSPLLYEQYF	TGTGCCAGCAGCACGGGGGGGTCTCCCCTGTTATACGAGCAGTACTTC
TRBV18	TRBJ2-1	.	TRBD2	CASSAGLAEKQFF	TGTGCCAGCTCCGCGGGACTAGCGGAGAAGCAGTTCTTC
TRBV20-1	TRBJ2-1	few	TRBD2	CSASKLAGGEGYNEQFF	TGCAGTGCTAGTAAACTAGCGGGGGGGGAAGGCTACAATGAGCAGTTCTTC
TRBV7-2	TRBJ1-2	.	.	CASSLEGPGSYGYTF	TGTGCCAGCAGCTTAGAGGGGCCGGGAAGCTATGGCTACACCTTC
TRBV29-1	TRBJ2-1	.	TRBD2	CSAPTSGTNNEQFF	TGCAGCGCTCCGACTAGCGGGACAAACAATGAGCAGTTCTTC
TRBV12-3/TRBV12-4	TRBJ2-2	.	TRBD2	CASSFPRLAGGPSTGELFF	TGTGCCAGCAGTTTTCCGCGACTAGCGGGAGGGCCGAGCACCGGGGAGCTGTTTTTT
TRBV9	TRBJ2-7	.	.	CASSVGETYEQYF	TGTGCCAGCAGCGTCGGGGAGACCTACGAGCAGTACTTC
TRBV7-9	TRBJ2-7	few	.	CASSPADWYEQYF	TGTGCCAGCAGCCCAGCGGACTGGTACGAGCAGTACTTC
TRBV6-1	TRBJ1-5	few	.	CASSRDGLGNQPQHF	TGTGCCAGCAGCAGGGACGGATTGGGCAATCAGCCCCAGCATTTT
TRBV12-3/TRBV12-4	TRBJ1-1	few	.	CASSFDGGAFF	TGTGCCAGCAGTTTCGACGGGGGAGCTTTCTTT
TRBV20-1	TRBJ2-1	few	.	CSARAPGVHEQFF	TGCAGTGCTAGAGCGCCAGGGGTCCATGAGCAGTTCTTC
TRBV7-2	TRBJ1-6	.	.	CASRDGGSPLHF	TGTGCCAGCAGGGATGGCGGTTCACCCCTCCACTTT
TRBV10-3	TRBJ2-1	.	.	CAISQTENEQFF	TGTGCCATCAGCCAGACCGAAAATGAGCAGTTCTTC
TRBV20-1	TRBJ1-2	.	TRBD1	CSAQTTGGRSGYTF	TGCAGTGCTCAGACGACAGGGGGAAGGAGTGGCTACACCTTC
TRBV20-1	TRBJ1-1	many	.	CSASAPVNTEAFF	TGCAGTGCCTCTGCCCCGGTGAACACTGAAGCTTTCTTT
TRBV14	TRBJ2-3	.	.	CASSDTYLDTQYF	TGTGCCAGCAGCGATACATATTTAGATACGCAGTATTTT
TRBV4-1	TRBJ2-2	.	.	CASSPLDLMLAGELFF	TGCGCCAGTTCCCCCCTAGACCTAATGCTTGCCGGGGAGCTGTTTTTT
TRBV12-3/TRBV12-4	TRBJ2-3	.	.	CASLPGPVPTDTQYF	TGTGCCAGCCTTCCGGGTCCGGTACCCACAGATACGCAGTATTTT
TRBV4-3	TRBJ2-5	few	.	CASSQQRQETQYF	TGCGCCAGCAGCCAACAGCGGCAAGAGACCCAGTACTTC
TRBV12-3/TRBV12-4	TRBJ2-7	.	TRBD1	CATDRVFHEQYF	TGTGCCACGGACAGGGTCTTCCACGAGCAGTACTTC
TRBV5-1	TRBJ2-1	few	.	CASRVGDEQFF	TGCGCCAGCAGGGTGGGAGATGAGCAGTTCTTC
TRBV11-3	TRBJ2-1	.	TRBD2	CASSSGGGPSYNEQFF	TGTGCCAGCTCGTCGGGCGGGGGGCCGTCCTACAATGAGCAGTTCTTC
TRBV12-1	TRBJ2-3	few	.	CASSCETGDTQYF	TGTGCCAGCAGCTGTGAAACGGGGGATACGCAGTATTTT
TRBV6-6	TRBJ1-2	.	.	CASSPVRQGYTF	TGTGCCAGCAGCCCGGTGAGGCAAGGCTACACCTTC
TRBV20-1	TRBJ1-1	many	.	CSARSAGPETEAFF	TGCAGTGCTAGGTCCGCGGGGCCGGAGACTGAAGCTTTCTTT
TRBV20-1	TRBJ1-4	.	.	CSANRGEKGEKLFF	TGCAGTGCAAATCGAGGGGAGAAAGGGGAAAAACTGTTTTTT
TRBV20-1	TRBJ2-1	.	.	CSASYAVDDNEQFF	TGCAGTGCTAGTTATGCGGTGGATGACAATGAGCAGTTCTTC
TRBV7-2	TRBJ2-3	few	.	CASKVNGYTDTQYF	TGTGCCAGCAAGGTGAATGGATACACAGATACGCAGTATTTT
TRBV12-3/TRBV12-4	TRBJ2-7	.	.	CASSLWGLYEQYF	TGTGCCAGCAGTTTGTGGGGGCTCTACGAGCAGTACTTC
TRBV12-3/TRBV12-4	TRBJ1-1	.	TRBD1	CASSPTGKAFF	TGTGCCAGCAGTCCGACAGGGAAGGCTTTCTTT
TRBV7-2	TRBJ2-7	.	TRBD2	CASTLGTSLSYEQYF	TGTGCCAGCACCTTAGGGACTAGCCTATCCTACGAGCAGTACTTC
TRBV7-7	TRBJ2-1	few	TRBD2	CATMVEGLAVTDSYNEQFF	TGTGCCACCATGGTGGAGGGACTAGCGGTTACCGACTCCTACAATGAGCAGTTCTTC
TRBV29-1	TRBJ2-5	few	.	CSVDQTGQETQYF	TGCAGCGTTGACCAGACAGGCCAAGAGACCCAGTACTTC
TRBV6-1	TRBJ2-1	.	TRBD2	CASRSGSSYNEQFF	TGTGCCAGCAGAAGCGGGAGCTCCTACAATGAGCAGTTCTTC
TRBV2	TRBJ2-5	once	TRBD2	CATGGERETQYF	TGTGCCACCGGGGGGGAACGAGAGACCCAGTACTTC
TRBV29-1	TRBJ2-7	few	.	CSVEEGGNEQYF	TGCAGCGTTGAAGAAGGGGGAAACGAGCAGTACTTC
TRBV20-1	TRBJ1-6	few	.	CSARPSMGSPLHF	TGCAGTGCTAGACCATCGATGGGTTCACCCCTCCACTTT
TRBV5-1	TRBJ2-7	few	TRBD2	CASSYVMTSGYEQYF	TGCGCCAGCAGCTACGTGATGACTAGCGGATACGAGCAGTACTTC
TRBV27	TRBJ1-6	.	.	CATMDRDAPLHF	TGTGCCACCATGGACCGAGATGCTCCCCTCCACTTT
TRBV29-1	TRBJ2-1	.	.	CSVGRAYNEQLF	TGCAGCGTTGGGCGGGCTTACAATGAGCAGCTCTTC
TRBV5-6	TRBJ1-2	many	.	CASSLGQLGGYTF	TGTGCCAGCAGCTTGGGGCAGTTGGGGGGCTACACCTTC
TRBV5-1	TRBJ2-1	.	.	CASSLRLQFYNEQFF	TGCGCCAGCAGCTTGAGACTCCAATTCTACAATGAGCAGTTCTTC
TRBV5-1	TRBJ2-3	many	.	CASSLDRPDTQYF	TGCGCCAGCAGCCTTGATCGGCCAGATACGCAGTATTTT
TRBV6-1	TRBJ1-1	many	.	CASSRSGGTEAFF	TGTGCCAGCAGTCGTTCGGGGGGCACTGAAGCTTTCTTT
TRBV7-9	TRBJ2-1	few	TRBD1	CASSLVGTGYYNEQFF	TGTGCCAGCAGCTTAGTGGGGACAGGATACTACAATGAGCAGTTCTTC
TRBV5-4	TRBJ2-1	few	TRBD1	CASSNWTGGTNEQFF	TGTGCCAGCAGCAACTGGACAGGGGGTACGAATGAGCAGTTCTTC
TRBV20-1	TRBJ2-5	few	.	CSADPDQETQYF	TGCAGTGCTGACCCAGACCAAGAGACCCAGTACTTC
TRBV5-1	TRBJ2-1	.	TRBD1	CASRKPGQGALDEQFF	TGCGCCAGCAGAAAACCGGGACAGGGGGCGCTGGATGAGCAGTTCTTC
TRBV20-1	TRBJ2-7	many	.	CSARVPDLSYEQYF	TGCAGTGCTAGGGTCCCCGATTTGTCCTACGAGCAGTACTTC
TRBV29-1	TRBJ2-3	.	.	CSVSPPQGTDTQYF	TGCAGCGTATCTCCCCCACAGGGCACAGATACGCAGTATTTT
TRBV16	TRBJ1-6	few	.	CASSYEGGGNSPLHF	TGTGCCAGCAGCTACGAAGGGGGTGGCAATTCACCCCTCCACTTT